This TCR beta chain is drawn from a study of molecular identifiers for immune sequencing clone quantification. About the study: For replicates, RNA isolated from roughly 21,000 or 96,000 naive CD8 cells was divided into five portions, of which four were sequenced.

Of note for this clonotype: Its antigen is not identified. A much larger clone differs by one base, so this may be a read error.

As CD8+CD4-CCR7+CD45RA+ cells, naive CD8 T cells were sorted. The V gene's germline CDR1 is DFQATT and CDR2 SNEGSKA (reference sequence). V was cut by 2 bases and J by 1 base, with 10 bases left in between. This CDR3 spans 14 amino acids. Methods described previously, with TCR primers listed, were used for bulk TCR libraries. One entry per CDR3 protein results from TCRdb running MiXCR on the PCR reads. The profile covers 80,000 to 130,000 distinct CDR3 sequences, with 35% to 40% appearing a single time and about 4.2% taken by the ten largest. Overall study results and limits: Jurkat TCR RNA spiked in from one cell could reportedly be detected among about 1.1 million naive cells.

V usage is TRBV20-1 and J usage is TRBJ2-3; D gene unclear. The source material was naive CD8+ T cells from blood, with Jurkat cell RNA spiked in. This sample's subset: FACS-sorted CD8+CD4-CCR7+CD45RA+ naive T cells. The clonotype was recovered from a human donor in good health. Some libraries in this study had Jurkat cell RNA spiked in. CDR3 amino acids: CSARHEVRTDTQYF. CDR3 in DNA: TGCAGTGCTAGACACGAGGTCCGCACAGATACGCAGTATTTT.